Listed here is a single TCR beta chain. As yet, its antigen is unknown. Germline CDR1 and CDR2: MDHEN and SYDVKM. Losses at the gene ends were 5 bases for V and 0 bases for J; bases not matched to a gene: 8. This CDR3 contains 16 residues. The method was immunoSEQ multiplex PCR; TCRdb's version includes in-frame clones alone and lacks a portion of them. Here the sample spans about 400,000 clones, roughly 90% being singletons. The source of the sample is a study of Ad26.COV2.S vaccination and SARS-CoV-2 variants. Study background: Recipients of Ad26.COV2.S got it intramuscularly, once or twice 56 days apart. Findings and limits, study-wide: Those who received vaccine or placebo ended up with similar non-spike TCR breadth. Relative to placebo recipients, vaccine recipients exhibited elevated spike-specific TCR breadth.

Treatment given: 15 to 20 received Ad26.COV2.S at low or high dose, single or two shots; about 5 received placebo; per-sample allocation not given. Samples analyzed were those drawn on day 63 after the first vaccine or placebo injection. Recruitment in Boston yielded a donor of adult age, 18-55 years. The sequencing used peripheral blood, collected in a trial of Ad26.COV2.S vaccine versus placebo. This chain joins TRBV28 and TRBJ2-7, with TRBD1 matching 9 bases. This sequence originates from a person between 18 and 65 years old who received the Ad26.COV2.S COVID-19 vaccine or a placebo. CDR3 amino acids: CASSPDTGGSSYEQYF. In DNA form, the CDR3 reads TGTGCCAGCAGTCCAGATACAGGGGGCTCCTCCTACGAGCAGTACTTC.